What follows is one T cell receptor (beta chain) and its context. The V gene end was trimmed by 6 bases and the J gene end by 6 bases; junction bases not matched to a gene: 5. CDR3 size: 12 residues. From germline, CDR1 is SGHAT and CDR2 FQDESV (reference sequence). Original processing methods: Reference gene primer amplification in the assay estimated nucleated cell counts. Clones were sequenced by immunoSEQ multiplex PCR, and TCRdb holds only the in-frame ones, with some missing. V, J and clone size derive from that table, while D and trimming were established from the DNA sequence. The data hold 140,000 to 150,000 clones, with around 84% observed a single time. The data were obtained in a study of blood T cell repertoires in COVID-19. Turning to the study itself: Spain, Italy and the United States supplied samples that represented acute and convalescent COVID-19. Nucleic acid was either cDNA or gDNA, and it came from T cells, B-cell-depleted T cells, or PBMCs.

The clonotype originates from a woman aged 50 to 65 with acute or convalescent COVID-19. The sequenced sample consisted of peripheral blood. The V and J genes are TRBV11-1 and TRBJ2-7; 7 nucleotides align to TRBD2. CDR3 region: CASRRGKSEQYF. In DNA form, the CDR3 reads TGTGCCAGCAGGCGGGGGAAGAGCGAGCAGTACTTC.